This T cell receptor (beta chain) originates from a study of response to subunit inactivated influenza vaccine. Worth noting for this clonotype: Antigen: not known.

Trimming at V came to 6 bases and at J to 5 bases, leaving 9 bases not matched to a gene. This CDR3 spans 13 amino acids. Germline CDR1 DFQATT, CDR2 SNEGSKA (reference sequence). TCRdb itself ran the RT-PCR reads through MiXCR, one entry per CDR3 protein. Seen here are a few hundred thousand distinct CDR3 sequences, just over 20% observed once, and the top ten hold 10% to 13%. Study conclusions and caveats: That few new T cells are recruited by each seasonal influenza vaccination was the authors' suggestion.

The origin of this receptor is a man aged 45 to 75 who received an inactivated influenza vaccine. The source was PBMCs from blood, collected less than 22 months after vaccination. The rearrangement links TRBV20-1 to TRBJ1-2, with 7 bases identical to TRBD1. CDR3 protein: CSARPGQTYGYTF. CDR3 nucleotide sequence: TGCAGTGCGAGACCGGGACAGACATATGGCTACACCTTC.